This T cell receptor beta chain was recovered during a study of cytomegalovirus exposure and HLA in healthy donors. PCR employed 60 Vbeta and 13 Jbeta primers. This table comes from immunoSEQ multiplex PCR, and its TCRdb copy is limited to in-frame clones, with some not included. The sample lists 89,000 or so clones; over 70% were seen once. Healthy donors of bone marrow made up the group. Sampled while nominally healthy, donors likely had unrecorded immune exposures. Trimming pared 0 bases from V and 5 bases from J, leaving 19 bases between. Germline V gene data show CDR1 as SGHRS and CDR2 as YFSETQ. The CDR3 spans 17 residues. Points from the study as a whole: Several top significant clusters appeared, in a later analysis, to be linked to common viral pathogens.

On this clone itself: Its specificity is not known.

The V gene is TRBV5-1, the J gene TRBJ2-3; TRBD2 is a possible D gene (6 bases). Specimen: PBMCs. This sequence originates from a man aged 18 to 35 in good health and CMV-seropositive. The CDR3 region has the DNA TGCGCCAGCAGCTTGGGAAACAGCGGGTTCGGGGTAGATACGCAGTATTTT. Amino acids: CASSLGNSGFGVDTQYF.